Below, 11 T cell receptor beta chains from the same sample are listed, as sequenced in a study of blood T cells in healthy people across ages. It was with a sample-barcoded 5' primer and a J-beta primer mix that a second PCR of roughly 7 to 12 cycles was run. MiXCR, applied by TCRdb to the 5' RACE reads, yields one record per CDR3 protein. The sample includes some 320,000 distinct CDR3 sequences, roughly 27% of them seen just once. Sequences were obtained from blood. These receptors came from a woman aged 70-85 years in good health.

The chain has TRBV29-1 and TRBJ1-1, with D perhaps matching TRBD1 (5 bases). The germline V and J ends were trimmed by 7 bases and 5 bases, with 17 bases remaining between them. Germline CDR1 and CDR2: SQVTM and ANQGSEA. This CDR3 is 13 amino acids long. The CDR3 loop reads CSGGEGRRTEAFF. The DNA for the CDR3 is TGCAGCGGGGGCGAGGGGCGTCGGACTGAAGCTTTCTTT. The variable domain in full, completed from reference TRBV29-1 and TRBJ1-1, reads SAVISQKPSRDICQRGTSLTIQCQVDSQVTMMFWYRQQPGQSLTLIATANQGSEATYESGFVIDKFPISRPNLTFSTLTVSNMSPEDSSIYLCSGGEGRRTEAFFGQGTRLTVV.

A word on this clonotype: A much more abundant neighbour one base away suggests this may be a read error. V and J are TRBV6-5 and TRBJ1-2; D is unresolved. CDR3 length: 12 amino acids. Germline V gene sequence: CDR1 MNHEY, CDR2 SVGAGI. V lost 11 bases to trimming and J lost 8 bases, with 18 bases between them. CDR3 DNA sequence: TGTGCCGGTACTACGGGTGACTTGGGCTACACCTTC. Translation gives CAGTTGDLGYTF.

This clonotype was seen at least ten times. This chain joins TRBV14 and TRBJ1-6; the D is unclear. This CDR3 is built from 13 residues. Germline loops: CDR1 SGHDN, CDR2 FVKESK. The V and J ends lost 1 base and 7 bases respectively, with 5 bases between them. CDR3 coding DNA: TGTGCCAGCAGCCAAGGGAGGAATTCACCCCTCCACTTT. Its translation is CASSQGRNSPLHF. The full variable domain, its missing parts supplied by reference TRBV14 and TRBJ1-6, is EAGVTQFPSHSVIEKGQTVTLRCDPISGHDNLYWYRRVMGKEIKFLLHFVKESKQDESGMPNNRFLAERTGGTYSTLKVQPAELEDSGVYFCASSQGRNSPLHFGNGTRLTVT.

DNA of the CDR3: TGTGCCAGCAGCGTCCCTTCTAGCGGGAGCAGGCAGGAGCAGTTCTTC. Its protein is CASSVPSSGSRQEQFF. The V gene is TRBV9, the J gene TRBJ2-1; 10 bases agree with TRBD2. This CDR3 has 16 residues. Germline V lookup: CDR1 SGDLS, CDR2 YYNGEE. V lost 2 bases, J lost 10 bases, and 12 bases stayed unmatched.

This clonotype has a handful of counts. The rearrangement joins TRBV7-9 to TRBJ2-5; no reliable D call. TRBJ2-7 explains the end of the DNA better; the J call may be wrong. In germline, CDR1 is SEHNR, CDR2 FQNEAQ (reference sequence). This CDR3 region has 14 residues. CDR3 DNA: TGTGCCAGCAGCAAAAAGGACCTGCCGCACGAGCAGTACTTC. It yields the protein CASSKKDLPHEQYF.

This rearrangement joins TRBV28 to TRBJ2-7, with 9 bases lining up with TRBD1. J lost 5 bases, V lost 8 bases, and 7 bases had no gene match. Germline V gene data show CDR1 as MDHEN and CDR2 as SYDVKM. The CDR3 is made up of 13 amino acids. The CDR3 is CASETGGRDEQYF. The CDR3 coding sequence is TGTGCCAGCGAGACAGGGGGTCGAGACGAGCAGTACTTC.

The chain couples TRBV5-1 to TRBJ2-1, with D possibly matching TRBD2 (6 bases). This CDR3 has 17 residues. Germline-derived CDR1 and CDR2 are SGHRS and YFSETQ. V lost 4 bases to trimming and J lost 5 bases, with 22 bases between them. The CDR3 DNA follows: TGCGCCAGCAGCCCCCCCGGGGCTAGCGCATTCGACAATGAGCAGTTCTTC. It translates to CASSPPGASAFDNEQFF.

The sample holds a few counts of this clonotype. The chain combines TRBV5-6 with TRBJ2-7; 10 bases agree with TRBD2. Germline V gene data show CDR1 as SGHDT and CDR2 as YYEEEE. The CDR3 is made up of 14 amino acids. V gave up 6 bases and J gave up 3 bases; unmatched junction bases: 6. This CDR3 reads CASTSIAGGYEQYF. The CDR3 coding sequence is TGTGCCAGCACCTCGATAGCGGGAGGCTACGAGCAGTACTTC.

This rearrangement joins TRBV10-3 to TRBJ1-2; 7 bases fit TRBD1. The CDR3 spans 17 residues. From germline, CDR1 is ENHRY and CDR2 SYGVKD. J lost 1 base, V lost 10 bases, and 18 bases had no gene match. DNA for the CDR3: TGTGCCACCCGCTCCAGTTCCCAGGGGGGAGGTAACTATGGCTACACCTTC. Protein sequence: CATRSSSQGGGNYGYTF.

This clonotype showed up just a few times. The V gene is TRBV4-3, the J gene TRBJ2-1; a possible D gene is TRBD2 (6 bases). Trimming left V 5 bases short and J 7 bases short, with 12 bases between. In germline, CDR1 is LGHNA, CDR2 YSLEER. This CDR3 has 13 residues. DNA of the CDR3: TGCGCCAGCAGCAGGGGACTCGCTAATGAGCAGTTCTTC. It encodes CASSRGLANEQFF.

The CDR3, as DNA: TGTGCCAGCAGCCAGGACCGGGTCCCTTATGGCTACACCTTC. Translated, it gives CASSQDRVPYGYTF. V gene TRBV14 combines with J gene TRBJ1-2, with D unclear. Trimming shortened V by 3 bases and J by 5 bases, and 13 bases separated the two germline ends. The germline CDR1 and CDR2 sequences are SGHDN and FVKESK. The CDR3 loop spans 14 amino acids.